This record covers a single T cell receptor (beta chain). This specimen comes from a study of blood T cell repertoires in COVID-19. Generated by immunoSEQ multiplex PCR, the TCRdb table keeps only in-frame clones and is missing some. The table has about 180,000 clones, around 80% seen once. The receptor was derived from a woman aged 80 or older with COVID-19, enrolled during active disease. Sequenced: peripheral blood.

The CDR3 spells CASSQEGLDRPQETQYF. Written as DNA, the CDR3 is TGTGCCAGCAGCCAAGAGGGTTTGGACAGGCCCCAAGAGACCCAGTACTTC. The genes are TRBV4-2 and TRBJ2-5; 7 bases fit TRBD1. V trimming: 0 bases; J trimming: 1 base; junction bases outside the gene matches: 8. CDR1 is LGHNA and CDR2 is YNFKEQ in the germline V gene. There are 17 residues in the CDR3.